The T cell receptor (beta chain) under discussion was sequenced for a study of T-cell memory formation after mild COVID-19. Study-level findings and limits: A second wave of clones peaked on day 37, and their SARS-CoV-2 specificity went unconfirmed. Researchers found some responding clones in pre-infection memory, a sign that cross-reactive memory joined.

Constant-segment-primed 5'RACE gave TCR alpha and TCR beta cDNA libraries with sample barcodes and UMIs. TCRdb itself ran the 5' RACE reads through MiXCR, one entry per CDR3 protein. The data show over 12,000 distinct CDR3 sequences, around a fifth seen once. The germline CDR1 and CDR2 sequences are MNHEY and SVGEGT. V was trimmed by 2 bases and J by 5 bases, leaving 10 bases between them. CDR3 length equals 14 residues. With respect to this clonotype: The antigen remains undetermined.

Specimen: PBMCs or a T cell subset sorted from them (not recorded which). The J gene is TRBJ1-5, the V gene TRBV6-2 or TRBV6-3; a possible D gene is TRBD1 (5 bases). The receptor was isolated from a man younger than 30 who had mild COVID-19 (a few samples of this study predate the infection). Cell type and time point are not known. The CDR3 DNA sequence: TGTGCCAGCAGTTACAGTTGGGGACATCAGCCCCAGCATTTT. Amino acids: CASSYSWGHQPQHF.